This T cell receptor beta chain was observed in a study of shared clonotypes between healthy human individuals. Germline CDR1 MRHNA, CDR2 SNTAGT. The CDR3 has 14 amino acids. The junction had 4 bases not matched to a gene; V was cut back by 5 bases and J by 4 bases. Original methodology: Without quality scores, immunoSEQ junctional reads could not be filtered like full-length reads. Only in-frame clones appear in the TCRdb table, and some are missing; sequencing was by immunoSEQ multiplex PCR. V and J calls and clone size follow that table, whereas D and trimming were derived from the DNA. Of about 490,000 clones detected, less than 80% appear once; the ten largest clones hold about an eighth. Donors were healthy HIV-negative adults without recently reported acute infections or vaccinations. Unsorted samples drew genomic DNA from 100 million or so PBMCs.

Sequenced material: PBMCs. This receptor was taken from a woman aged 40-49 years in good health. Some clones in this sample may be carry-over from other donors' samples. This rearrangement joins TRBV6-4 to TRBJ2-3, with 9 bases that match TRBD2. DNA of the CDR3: TGTGCCAGCAGTCTTAGCGGGAGCCCAGATACGCAGTATTTT. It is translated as CASSLSGSPDTQYF.